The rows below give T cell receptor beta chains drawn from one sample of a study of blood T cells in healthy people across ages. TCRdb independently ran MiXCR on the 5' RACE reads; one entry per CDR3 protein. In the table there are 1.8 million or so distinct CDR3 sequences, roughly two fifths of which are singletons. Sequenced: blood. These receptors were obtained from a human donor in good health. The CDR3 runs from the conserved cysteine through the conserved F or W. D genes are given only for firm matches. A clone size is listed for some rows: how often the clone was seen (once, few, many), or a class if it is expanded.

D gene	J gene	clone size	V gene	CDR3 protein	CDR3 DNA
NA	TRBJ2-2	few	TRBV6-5	CASTRGANTGELFF	TGTGCCAGCACCAGGGGAGCGAACACCGGGGAGCTGTTTTTT
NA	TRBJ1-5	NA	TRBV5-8	CASSRGDGGGHQPQHF	TGTGCCAGCAGCCGGGGAGACGGTGGGGGACATCAGCCCCAGCATTTT
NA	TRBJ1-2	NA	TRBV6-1	CASTSGVGYTF	TGTGCCAGCACCTCAGGGGTCGGCTACACCTTC
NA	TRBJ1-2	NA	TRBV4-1	CASSQAGVSYGYTF	TGCGCCAGCAGCCAGGCAGGGGTTAGCTATGGCTACACCTTC
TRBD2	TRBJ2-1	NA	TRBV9	CASSVGAGGRYEQFF	TGTGCCAGCAGCGTAGGGGCGGGGGGGCGGTATGAGCAGTTCTTC
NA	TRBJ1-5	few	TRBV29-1	CSVAAQVNQPQHF	TGCAGCGTTGCGGCACAGGTCAATCAGCCCCAGCATTTT
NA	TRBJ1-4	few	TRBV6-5	CASSYRDGEKLFF	TGTGCCAGCAGTTACCGGGACGGTGAAAAACTGTTTTTT
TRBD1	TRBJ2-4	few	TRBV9	CASSEHPGTGSVQYF	TGTGCCAGCAGCGAGCATCCCGGGACAGGGAGCGTTCAGTACTTC
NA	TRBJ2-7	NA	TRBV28	CASSPYRGDKAYEQYF	TGTGCCAGCAGTCCATACCGGGGCGACAAAGCCTACGAGCAGTACTTC
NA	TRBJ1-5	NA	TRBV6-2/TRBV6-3	CASSSTLRGLGIRQPQHF	TGTGCCAGCAGCTCCACACTGCGGGGGCTGGGGATCAGGCAGCCCCAGCATTTT
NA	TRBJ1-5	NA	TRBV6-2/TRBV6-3	CASSYLGGNWPQHF	TGTGCCAGCAGTTACCTGGGAGGAAATTGGCCCCAGCATTTT
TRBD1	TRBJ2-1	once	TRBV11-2	CASSFTGTGLYNEQFF	TGTGCCAGCAGCTTCACCGGGACAGGGCTTTACAATGAGCAGTTCTTC
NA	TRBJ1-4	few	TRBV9	CASSVSGRGSGEKLFF	TGTGCCAGCAGCGTATCGGGGCGTGGTTCGGGTGAAAAACTGTTTTTT
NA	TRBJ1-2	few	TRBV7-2	CASSLSTANPYGYTF	TGTGCCAGCAGCTTGAGTACAGCCAACCCCTATGGCTACACCTTC
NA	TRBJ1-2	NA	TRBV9	CASSPPGDEDYGYTF	TGTGCCAGCAGCCCACCAGGGGATGAGGACTATGGCTACACCTTC
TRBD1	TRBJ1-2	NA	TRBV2	CASRDRAESGYTF	TGTGCCAGCAGGGACAGGGCGGAAAGCGGCTACACCTTC
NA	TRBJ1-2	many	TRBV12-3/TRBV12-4	CASSSGRSYGYTF	TGTGCCAGCAGTTCGGGCAGATCCTATGGCTACACCTTC
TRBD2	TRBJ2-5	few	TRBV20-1	CSATSGSGVVETQYF	TGCAGTGCTACGTCGGGTAGCGGGGTGGTGGAGACCCAGTACTTC
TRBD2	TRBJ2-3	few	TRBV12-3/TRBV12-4	CASSAQTSGGSADTQYF	TGTGCCAGCAGCGCCCAGACTAGCGGGGGCTCCGCAGATACGCAGTATTTT
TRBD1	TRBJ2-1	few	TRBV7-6	CASSRIPGQGFNEQFF	TGTGCCAGCAGTCGGATACCGGGACAGGGGTTCAATGAGCAGTTCTTC
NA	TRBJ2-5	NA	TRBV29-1	CSLGYSKETQYF	TGCAGCTTAGGATACAGTAAAGAGACCCAGTACTTC
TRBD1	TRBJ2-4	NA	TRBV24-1	CATSGDREAKDIQYF	TGTGCCACCAGTGGGGACAGGGAAGCCAAAGACATTCAGTACTTC
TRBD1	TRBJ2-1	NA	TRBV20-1	CSARPLVPGQGLGEQFF	TGCAGTGCTAGACCACTAGTCCCGGGACAGGGACTTGGGGAGCAGTTCTTC
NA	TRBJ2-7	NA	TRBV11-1	CASSIRAAGPPWPEQYF	TGTGCCAGCAGCATAAGGGCGGCAGGTCCCCCATGGCCCGAGCAGTACTTC